Listed here is a single T cell receptor beta chain. What it binds is unknown. The assay was immunoSEQ multiplex PCR, and TCRdb's table has in-frame clones only and misses some. The repertoire holds 55,000 to 65,000 clones, more than 60% seen once, with approximately 4.3% in the top ten. Alongside CTLA-4 blockade with ipilimumab, patients with chemo-refractory metastatic non-small-cell lung cancer received focal radiation. This record belongs to a study of radiotherapy plus CTLA-4 blockade in lung cancer. The trim removed 4 bases at V and 3 bases at J, leaving 5 bases unmatched. Germline CDR1 reads LGHNA; CDR2 reads YNFKEQ. CDR3 length equals 14 residues. Overall study findings and caveats: Increased serum interferon-beta after radiation also reportedly predicted response strongly.

The receptor comes from a human donor with non-small cell lung cancer who had a partial response to radiotherapy plus ipilimumab. The sequences come from peripheral blood, collected from a patient treated with radiotherapy plus ipilimumab. This sequence joins TRBV4-2 and TRBJ2-7; TRBD2 matches at 8 bases. CDR3 bases: TGTGCCAGCAGCCCGGGGGGGGGAGGCTACGAGCAGTACTTC. Its translation: CASSPGGGGYEQYF.